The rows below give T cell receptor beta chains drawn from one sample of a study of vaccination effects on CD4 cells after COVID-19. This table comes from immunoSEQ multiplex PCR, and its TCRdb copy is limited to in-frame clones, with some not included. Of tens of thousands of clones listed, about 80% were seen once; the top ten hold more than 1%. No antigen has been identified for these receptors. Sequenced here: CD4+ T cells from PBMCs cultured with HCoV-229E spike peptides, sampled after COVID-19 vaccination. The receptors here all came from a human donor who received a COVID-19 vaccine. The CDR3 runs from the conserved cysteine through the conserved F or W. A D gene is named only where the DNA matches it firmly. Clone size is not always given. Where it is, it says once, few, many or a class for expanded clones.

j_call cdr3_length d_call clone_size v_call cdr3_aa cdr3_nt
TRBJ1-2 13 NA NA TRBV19 CASNLTPRGGYTF TGTGCCAGTAACCTGACTCCTAGGGGAGGCTACACCTTC
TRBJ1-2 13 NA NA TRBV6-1 CASSDAGVSGYTF TGTGCCAGCAGTGACGCGGGGGTTAGTGGCTACACCTTC
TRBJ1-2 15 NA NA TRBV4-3 CASSRSRTENYGYTF TGCGCCAGCAGCCGGTCCCGGACAGAGAACTATGGCTACACCTTC
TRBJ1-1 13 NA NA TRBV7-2 CASSYPGATEAFF TGTGCCAGCTCCTATCCCGGGGCCACTGAAGCTTTCTTT
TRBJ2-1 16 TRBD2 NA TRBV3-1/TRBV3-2 CASSQGISSGGGEQFF TGTGCCAGCAGCCAAGGGATATCTAGCGGGGGGGGTGAGCAGTTCTTC
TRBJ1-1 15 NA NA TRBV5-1 CASSDYTGLNTEAFF TGCGCCAGCAGCGACTATACAGGATTGAACACTGAAGCTTTCTTT
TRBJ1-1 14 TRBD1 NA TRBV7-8 CASSFDRANTEAFF TGTGCCAGCAGCTTTGACAGGGCCAACACTGAAGCTTTCTTT
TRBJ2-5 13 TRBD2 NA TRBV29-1 CSAARGGQETQYF TGCAGCGCCGCACGGGGGGGCCAAGAGACCCAGTACTTC
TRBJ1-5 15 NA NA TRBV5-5 CASSFRDVPYQPQHF TGTGCCAGCAGCTTCCGGGACGTCCCTTATCAGCCCCAGCATTTT
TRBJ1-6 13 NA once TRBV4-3 CASSQALLRPLHF TGCGCCAGCAGCCAAGCCCTTCTTAGGCCCCTCCACTTT
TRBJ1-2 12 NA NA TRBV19 CASTDERDGYTF TGTGCCAGTACTGACGAGAGGGATGGCTACACCTTC
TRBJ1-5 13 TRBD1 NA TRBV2 CATRGQGNQPQHF TGTGCCACCCGAGGACAGGGGAATCAGCCCCAGCATTTT
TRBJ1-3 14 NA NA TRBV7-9 CASSLVSRGNTIYF TGTGCCAGCAGCTTAGTGAGCCGCGGAAACACCATATATTTT
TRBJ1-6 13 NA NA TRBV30 CAWKEDSSSPLHF TGTGCCTGGAAGGAGGACTCATCATCACCCCTCCACTTT
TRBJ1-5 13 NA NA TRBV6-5 CASSPGHHQPQHF TGTGCCAGCAGCCCGGGACACCATCAGCCCCAGCATTTT
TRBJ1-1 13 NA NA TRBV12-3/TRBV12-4 CASSYRGHTEAFF TGTGCCAGCAGCTACCGGGGCCACACTGAAGCTTTCTTT